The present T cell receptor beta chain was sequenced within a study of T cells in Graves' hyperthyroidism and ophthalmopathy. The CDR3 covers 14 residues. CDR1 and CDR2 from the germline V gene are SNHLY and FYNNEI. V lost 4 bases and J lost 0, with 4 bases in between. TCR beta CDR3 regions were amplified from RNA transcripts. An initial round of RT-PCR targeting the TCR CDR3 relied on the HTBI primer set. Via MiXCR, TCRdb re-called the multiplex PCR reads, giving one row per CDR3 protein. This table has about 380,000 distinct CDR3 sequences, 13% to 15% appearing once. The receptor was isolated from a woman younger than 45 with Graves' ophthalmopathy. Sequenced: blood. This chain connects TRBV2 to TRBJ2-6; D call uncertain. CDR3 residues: CASSVSSGANVLTF. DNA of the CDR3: TGTGCCAGCAGTGTGAGCTCTGGGGCCAACGTCCTGACTTTC.